The clone carrying this T cell receptor beta chain was detected once. The target antigen is unknown. TCRdb recomputed calls from the reads with MiXCR, one row per CDR3 protein. This sample has 600,000 to 700,000 distinct CDR3 sequences; roughly 36% occur once, and the top ten carry roughly 18%. The data derive from a study of T cell repertoires in cytomegalovirus infection. CDR3 length equals 13 residues. Germline trimming cut 4 bases from V and 1 base from J; bases unmatched to any gene: 4. Germline V gene sequence: CDR1 SQVTM, CDR2 ANQGSEA. General study findings and limits: Frequencies of public TCR beta families were cumulated, and this identified carriers of CMV plus the relevant HLA.

The chain has TRBV29-1 and TRBJ2-7, with 7 bases matching TRBD2. The clonotype originates from a human donor in good health (CMV status not recorded). Some clones in this sample may be carry-over from other donors' samples. The source material was cultured PBMCs, sampled from culture after CMV antigen stimulation. The CDR3 region is CSVVGGESYEQYF. For the CDR3, the DNA is TGCAGCGTTGTTGGGGGGGAATCCTACGAGCAGTACTTC.